This section outlines one T cell receptor (beta chain) sequence together with its context. The data derive from a study of CD8 T cells in Susac syndrome. CD8+ and CD4+ T cells taken from blood had their TCR beta sequenced. Treatment-naive patients with stable or active relapsing-remitting disease were the multiple sclerosis controls. cDNA came from roughly 0.47 to 1 ug RNA primed by random hexamers. From the immunoSEQ multiplex PCR reads, TCRdb called clonotypes with MiXCR, one entry per CDR3 protein. The sample shows about 210,000 distinct CDR3 sequences, 85% to 95% of them seen only once. Germline V gene data show CDR1 as LGHDT and CDR2 as YNNKEL (reference sequence). V shed 4 bases and J 1 base; nucleotides not matched to a gene: 7. The length of the CDR3 is 17 residues.

The sequenced material came from CD4+ T cells from PBMCs. The genes are TRBV3-1 and TRBJ2-1, with 10 bases aligning to TRBD2. The clonotype originates from a human donor with multiple sclerosis. The CDR3 loop is CASSLSGGPRSYNEQFF. In DNA form, the CDR3 reads TGTGCCAGCAGCCTTAGCGGGGGGCCCAGGTCCTACAATGAGCAGTTCTTC.